The 7 T cell receptor beta chains reported below all come from one sample, sequenced in a study of PD-1 blockade in classical Hodgkin lymphoma. Relapses following autologous stem cell transplantation were seen in all patients, with brentuximab vedotin exposure varying. Sequencing used immunoSEQ multiplex PCR; TCRdb keeps in-frame clones, though not all of them. This sample carries tens of thousands of clones, around four fifths of them seen once, and the ten largest clones take 40% to 50%. Sequencing was performed on peripheral blood mononuclear cells (PBMCs), taken before the second cycle of nivolumab. The origin of the receptors is a human donor with classical Hodgkin lymphoma.

CDR3 residues: CASSIGGDRGLGAFF. The CDR3 DNA is TGTGCCAGTAGTATAGGTGGGGACAGGGGTCTGGGGGCTTTCTTT. The chain employs TRBV19 and TRBJ1-1, with 10 bases that match TRBD1. Germline CDR1 is LNHDA and CDR2 is SQIVND (reference sequence). The CDR3 is 15 residues long. Unmatched junction bases numbered 10, after V lost 1 base and J lost 11 bases.

Concerning this clone: Other nucleotide sequences in the sample specify the same CDR3. As DNA, the CDR3 is TGTGCCAGCAGTGAACTGAGCTCTGGAAACACCATATATTTT. Its translation is CASSELSSGNTIYF. V gene TRBV25-1 combines with J gene TRBJ1-3; D gene ambiguous. The ends were cut back, 2 bases at V and 0 bases at J, with 5 bases in the middle. The CDR3 has 14 amino acids. The V gene's germline CDR1 is MGHDK and CDR2 SYGVNS.

The V gene is TRBV1, the J gene TRBJ2-1; TRBD1, the table's D call, lacks a check against the DNA. TRBV1 is reported as a pseudogene. This CDR3 region has 17 residues. As DNA, the CDR3 is TGCACCAGCAGTAGAAAACGTCGGGACAGGGTTTACAATGAGCAGTTCTTC. Amino acid sequence: CTSSRKRRDRVYNEQFF.

The chain uses TRBV5-4 and TRBJ1-1; 7 bases map to TRBD1. V shed 4 bases and J 4 bases; nucleotides not matched to a gene: 10. The CDR3 totals 15 residues. Germline CDR1 SGHNT, CDR2 YYREEE (reference sequence). The CDR3 DNA is TGTGCCAGCAGCGCCCGGACAGGACCATCCACTGAAGCTTTCTTT. Protein sequence: CASSARTGPSTEAFF.

The V and J genes are TRBV6-1 and TRBJ2-7, with D unresolved. V was shortened by 5 bases and J by 2 bases, with 10 bases between the two germline ends. The CDR3 totals 13 residues. Germline V gene lookup returns CDR1 MNHNS and CDR2 SASEGT. For the CDR3, the DNA is TGTGCCAGCAGTTCCGACGGAGCCTACGAGCAGTACTTC. Translating it yields CASSSDGAYEQYF.

V is TRBV4-2 and J is TRBJ2-3; D uncertain. V lost 4 bases and J 2 bases, leaving 13 bases between the germline ends. This CDR3 comprises 15 residues. Germline CDR1 LGHNA, CDR2 YNFKEQ. The CDR3 DNA reads TGTGCCAGCAGCCCAGACGGTGCGGACACAGATACGCAGTATTTT. Translated: CASSPDGADTDTQYF.

A single count supports this clone. The chain recombines TRBV4-3 with TRBJ2-2, with D perhaps TRBD2 (5 bases). The CDR3 extends over 18 amino acids. V was clipped by 1 base and J by 3 bases, with 18 bases between them. The germline gives CDR1 LGHNA, CDR2 YSLEER. CDR3 nucleotide sequence: TGCGCCAGCAGCCAAGTCATGTTCCCGGGGAGTTACACCGGGGAGCTGTTTTTT. Protein sequence: CASSQVMFPGSYTGELFF.